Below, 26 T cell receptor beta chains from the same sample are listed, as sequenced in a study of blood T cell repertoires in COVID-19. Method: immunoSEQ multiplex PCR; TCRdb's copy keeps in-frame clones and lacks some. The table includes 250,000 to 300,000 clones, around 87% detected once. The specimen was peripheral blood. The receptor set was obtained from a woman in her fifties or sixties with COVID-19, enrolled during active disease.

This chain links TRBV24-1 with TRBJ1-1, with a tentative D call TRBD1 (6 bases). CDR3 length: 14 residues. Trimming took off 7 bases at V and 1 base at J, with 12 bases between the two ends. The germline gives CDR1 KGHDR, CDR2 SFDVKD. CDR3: CATRSQGPNTEAFF. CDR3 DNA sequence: TGTGCCACCAGATCTCAGGGGCCGAACACTGAAGCTTTCTTT.

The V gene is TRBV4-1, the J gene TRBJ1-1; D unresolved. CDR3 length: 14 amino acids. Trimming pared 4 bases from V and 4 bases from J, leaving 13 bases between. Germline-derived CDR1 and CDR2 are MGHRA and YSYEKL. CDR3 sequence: CASSPHSPGTEAFF. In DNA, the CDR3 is TGCGCCAGCAGCCCACACAGTCCTGGCACTGAAGCTTTCTTT.

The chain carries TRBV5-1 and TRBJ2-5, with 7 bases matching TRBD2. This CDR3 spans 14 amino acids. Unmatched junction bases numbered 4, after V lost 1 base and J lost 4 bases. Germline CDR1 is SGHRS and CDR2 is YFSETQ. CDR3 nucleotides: TGCGCCAGCAGCTTGCAGCTAGCGGTAGAGACCCAGTACTTC. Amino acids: CASSLQLAVETQYF.

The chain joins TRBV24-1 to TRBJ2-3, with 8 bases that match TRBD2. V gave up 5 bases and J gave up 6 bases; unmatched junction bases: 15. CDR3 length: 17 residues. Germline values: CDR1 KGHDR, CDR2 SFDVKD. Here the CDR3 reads CATSGRGSGMVGDTQYF. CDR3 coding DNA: TGTGCCACCAGTGGCCGTGGTAGCGGGATGGTAGGTGATACGCAGTATTTT.

CDR3 in DNA: TGTGCCAGCAGTCTAGGGGGACAGGGGGGAGCTGAAGCTTTCTTT. Its translation: CASSLGGQGGAEAFF. The gene calls are TRBV28 and TRBJ1-1, with 11 bases identical to TRBD1. The germline CDR1 and CDR2 sequences are MDHEN and SYDVKM. The CDR3 spans 15 residues. V trimming: 5 bases; J trimming: 6 bases; junction bases outside the gene matches: 8.

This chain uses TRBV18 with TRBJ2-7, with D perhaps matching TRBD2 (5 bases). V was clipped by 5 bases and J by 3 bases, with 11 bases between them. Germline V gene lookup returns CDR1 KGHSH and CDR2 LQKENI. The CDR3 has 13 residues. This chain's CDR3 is CASSGAAYYEQYF. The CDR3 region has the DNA TGTGCCAGCTCAGGAGCGGCCTACTACGAGCAGTACTTC.

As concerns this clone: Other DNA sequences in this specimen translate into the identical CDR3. CDR3 protein: CASSLPGEQYF. The CDR3 DNA is TGCGCCAGCAGCCTCCCCGGCGAGCAGTACTTC. V gene TRBV5-1 combines with J gene TRBJ2-7; D gene ambiguous. The length of the CDR3 is 11 residues. The germline V gene encodes CDR1 SGHRS and CDR2 YFSETQ. With 4 bases removed from V and 6 bases from J, the gap between germline ends came to 8 bases. The variable domain in full, with the rest retrieved from reference TRBV5-1 and TRBJ2-7, is KAGVTQTPRYLIKTRGQQVTLSCSPISGHRSVSWYQQTPGQGLQFLFEYFSETQRNKGNFPGRFSGRQFSNSRSEMNVSTLELGDSALYLCASSLPGEQYFGPGTRLTVT.

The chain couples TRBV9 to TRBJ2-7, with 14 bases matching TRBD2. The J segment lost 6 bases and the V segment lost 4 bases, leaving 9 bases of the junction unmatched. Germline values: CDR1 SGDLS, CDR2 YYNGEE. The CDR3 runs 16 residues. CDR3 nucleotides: TGTGCCAGCAGCCCTGGACTAGCGGGAGGCTCGGCCGAGCAGTACTTC. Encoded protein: CASSPGLAGGSAEQYF.

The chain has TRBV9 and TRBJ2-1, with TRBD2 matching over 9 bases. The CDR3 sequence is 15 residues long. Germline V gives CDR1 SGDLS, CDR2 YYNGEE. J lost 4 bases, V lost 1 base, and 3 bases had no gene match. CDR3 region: CASSVSSGAYNEQFF. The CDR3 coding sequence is TGTGCCAGCAGCGTATCTAGCGGGGCTTACAATGAGCAGTTCTTC.

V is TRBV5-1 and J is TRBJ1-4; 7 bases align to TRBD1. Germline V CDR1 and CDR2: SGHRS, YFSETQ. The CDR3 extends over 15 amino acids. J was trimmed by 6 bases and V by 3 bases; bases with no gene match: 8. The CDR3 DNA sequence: TGCGCCAGCAGCTCAAACACAGGGGTTTATGAAAAACTGTTTTTT. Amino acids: CASSSNTGVYEKLFF.

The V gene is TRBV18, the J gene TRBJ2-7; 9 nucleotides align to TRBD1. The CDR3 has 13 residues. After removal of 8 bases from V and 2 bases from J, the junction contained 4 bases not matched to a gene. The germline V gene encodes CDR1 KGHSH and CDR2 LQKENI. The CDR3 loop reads CASRGQGTYEQYF. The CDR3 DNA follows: TGTGCCAGCCGGGGACAGGGAACCTACGAGCAGTACTTC.

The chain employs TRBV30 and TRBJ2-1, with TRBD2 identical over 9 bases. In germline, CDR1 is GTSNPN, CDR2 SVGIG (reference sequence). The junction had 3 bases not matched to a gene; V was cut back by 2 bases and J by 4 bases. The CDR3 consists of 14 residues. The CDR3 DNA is TGTGCCTGGAGTTCGACTAGCGGTTACAATGAGCAGTTCTTC. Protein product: CAWSSTSGYNEQFF.

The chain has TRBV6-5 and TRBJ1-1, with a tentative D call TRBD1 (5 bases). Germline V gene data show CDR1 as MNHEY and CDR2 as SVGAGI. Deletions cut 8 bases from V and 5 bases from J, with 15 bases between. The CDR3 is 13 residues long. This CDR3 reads CASFDQGCTEAFF. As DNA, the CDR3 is TGTGCCAGCTTCGACCAGGGCTGTACTGAAGCTTTCTTT.

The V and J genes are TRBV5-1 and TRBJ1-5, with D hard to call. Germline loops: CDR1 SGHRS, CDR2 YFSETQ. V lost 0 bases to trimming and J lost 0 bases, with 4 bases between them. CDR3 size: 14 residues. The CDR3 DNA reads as TGCGCCAGCAGCTTGGACAATAGCAATCAGCCCCAGCATTTT. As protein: CASSLDNSNQPQHF.

In DNA, the CDR3 is TGTGCCAGTAGTATACCCGGGGTCAGTCACAATGAGCAGTTCTTC. Its protein is CASSIPGVSHNEQFF. V usage is TRBV19 and J usage is TRBJ2-1, with D tentatively TRBD2 (5 bases). Trimming pared 2 bases from V and 5 bases from J, leaving 13 bases between. Germline V gene sequence: CDR1 LNHDA, CDR2 SQIVND (reference sequence). This CDR3 spans 15 amino acids.

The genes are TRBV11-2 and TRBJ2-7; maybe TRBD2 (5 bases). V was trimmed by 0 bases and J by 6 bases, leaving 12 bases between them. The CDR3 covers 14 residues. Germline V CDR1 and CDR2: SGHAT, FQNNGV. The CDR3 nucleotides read TGTGCCAGCAGCTTAGATCTCCTAGCTGGCGAGCAGTACTTC. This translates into CASSLDLLAGEQYF.

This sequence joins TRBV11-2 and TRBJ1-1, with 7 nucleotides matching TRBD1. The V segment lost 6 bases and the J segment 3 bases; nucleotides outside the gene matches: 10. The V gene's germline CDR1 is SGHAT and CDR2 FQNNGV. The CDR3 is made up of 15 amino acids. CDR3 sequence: CASRHLRGPHTEAFF. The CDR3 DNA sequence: TGTGCCAGCAGACACCTAAGGGGGCCCCACACTGAAGCTTTCTTT.

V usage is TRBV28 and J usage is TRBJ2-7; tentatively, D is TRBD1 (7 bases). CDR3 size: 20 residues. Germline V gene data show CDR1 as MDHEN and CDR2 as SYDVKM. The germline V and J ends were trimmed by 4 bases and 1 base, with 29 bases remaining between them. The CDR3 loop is CASSSAHGTAGTGGSYEQYF. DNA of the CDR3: TGTGCCAGCAGTTCCGCACACGGGACAGCTGGGACTGGAGGATCCTACGAGCAGTACTTC.

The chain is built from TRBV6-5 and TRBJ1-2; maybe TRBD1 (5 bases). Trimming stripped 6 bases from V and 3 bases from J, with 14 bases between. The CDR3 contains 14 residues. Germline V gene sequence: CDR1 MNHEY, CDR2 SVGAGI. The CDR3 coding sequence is TGTGCCAGCAGCCACAGGCGGTTGGACTATGGCTACACCTTC. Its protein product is CASSHRRLDYGYTF.

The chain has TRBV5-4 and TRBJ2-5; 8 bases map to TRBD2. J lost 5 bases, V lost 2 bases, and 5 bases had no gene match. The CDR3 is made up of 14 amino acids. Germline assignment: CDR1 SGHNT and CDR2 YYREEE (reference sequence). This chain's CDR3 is CASSFGTRAETQYF. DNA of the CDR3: TGTGCCAGCAGCTTCGGGACTAGAGCGGAGACCCAGTACTTC.

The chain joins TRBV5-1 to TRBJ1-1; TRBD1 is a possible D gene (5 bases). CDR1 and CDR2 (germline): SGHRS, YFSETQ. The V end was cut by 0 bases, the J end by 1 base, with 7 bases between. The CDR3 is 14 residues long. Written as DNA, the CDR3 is TGCGCCAGCAGCTTGGTTCAGGGGAACACTGAAGCTTTCTTT. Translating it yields CASSLVQGNTEAFF.

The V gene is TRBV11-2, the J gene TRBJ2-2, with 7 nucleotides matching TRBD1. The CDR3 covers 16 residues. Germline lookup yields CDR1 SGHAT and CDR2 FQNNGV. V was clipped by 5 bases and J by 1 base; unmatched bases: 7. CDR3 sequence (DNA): TGTGCCAGCAGCACCCGGACAGGATTGAACACCGGGGAGCTGTTTTTT. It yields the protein CASSTRTGLNTGELFF. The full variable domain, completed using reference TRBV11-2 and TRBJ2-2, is EAGVAQSPRYKIIEKRQSVAFWCNPISGHATLYWYQQILGQGPKLLIQFQNNGVVDDSQLPKDRFSAERLKGVDSTLKIQPAKLEDSAVYLCASSTRTGLNTGELFFGEGSRLTVL.

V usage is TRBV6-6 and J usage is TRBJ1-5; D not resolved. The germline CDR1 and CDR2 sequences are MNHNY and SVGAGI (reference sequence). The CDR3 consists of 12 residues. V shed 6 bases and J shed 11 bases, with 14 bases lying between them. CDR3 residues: CASRNSPGSQHF. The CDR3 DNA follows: TGTGCCAGCAGGAATTCACCGGGGTCCCAGCATTTT.

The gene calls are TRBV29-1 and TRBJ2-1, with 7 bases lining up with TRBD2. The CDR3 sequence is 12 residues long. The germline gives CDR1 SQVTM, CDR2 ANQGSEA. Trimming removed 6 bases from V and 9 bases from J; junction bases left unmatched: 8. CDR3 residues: CSVGGTLLEQFF. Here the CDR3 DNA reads TGCAGCGTGGGAGGGACCTTGCTTGAGCAGTTCTTC.

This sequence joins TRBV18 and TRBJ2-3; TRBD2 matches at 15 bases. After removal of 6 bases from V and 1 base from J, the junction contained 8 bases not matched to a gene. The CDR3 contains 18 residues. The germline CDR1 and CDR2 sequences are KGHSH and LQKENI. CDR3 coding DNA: TGTGCCAGCTCTCTCGGGACTAGCGGGAGGTCAGGCACAGATACGCAGTATTTT. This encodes CASSLGTSGRSGTDTQYF.

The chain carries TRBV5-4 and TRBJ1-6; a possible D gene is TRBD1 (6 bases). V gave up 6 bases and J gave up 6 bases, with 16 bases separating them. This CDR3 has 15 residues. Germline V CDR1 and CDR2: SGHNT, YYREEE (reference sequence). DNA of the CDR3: TGTGCCAGCACTCCGGGGGGCGCCGGTAATTCACCCCTCCACTTT. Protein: CASTPGGAGNSPLHF.